This T cell receptor (beta chain) was documented in a study of cytomegalovirus exposure and HLA in healthy donors. It was with 60 Vbeta and 13 Jbeta primers that the PCR ran. Measured with immunoSEQ multiplex PCR; TCRdb has only the in-frame clones, and not every one. The repertoire includes approximately 100,000 clones, 70% to 80% of them detected once, and about 4.9% sits in the top ten. This clone was counted a few times. The length of the CDR3 is 15 residues. Trimming left V 2 bases short and J 2 bases short, with 10 bases between. Germline lookup yields CDR1 MNHEY and CDR2 SVGAGI. This sequence joins TRBV6-5 and TRBJ1-5; perhaps TRBD1 as D (6 bases). The sequence was collected from a woman aged 18-29 years in good health and CMV-seropositive. Sequencing was done on a sample of PBMCs. The CDR3 spells CASSYGRQGNQPQHF. In DNA form, the CDR3 reads TGTGCCAGCAGTTACGGGAGACAGGGCAATCAGCCCCAGCATTTT.